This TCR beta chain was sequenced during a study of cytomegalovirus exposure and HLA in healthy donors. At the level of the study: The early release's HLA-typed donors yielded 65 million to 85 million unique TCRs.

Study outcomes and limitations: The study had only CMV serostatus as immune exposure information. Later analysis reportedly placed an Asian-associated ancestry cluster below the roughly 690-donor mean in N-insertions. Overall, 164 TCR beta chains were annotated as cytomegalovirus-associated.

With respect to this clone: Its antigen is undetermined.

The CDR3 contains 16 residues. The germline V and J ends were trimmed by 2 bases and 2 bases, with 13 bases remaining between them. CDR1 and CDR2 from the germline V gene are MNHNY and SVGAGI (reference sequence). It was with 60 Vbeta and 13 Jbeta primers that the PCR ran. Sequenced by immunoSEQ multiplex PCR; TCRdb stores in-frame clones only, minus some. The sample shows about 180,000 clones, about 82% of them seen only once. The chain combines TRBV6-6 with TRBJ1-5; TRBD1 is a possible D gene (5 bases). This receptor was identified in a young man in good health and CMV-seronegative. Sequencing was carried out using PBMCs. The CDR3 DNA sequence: TGTGCCAGCAGTTACCCGCAGATAGGGGGCAATCAGCCCCAGCATTTT. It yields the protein CASSYPQIGGNQPQHF.